These T cell receptor beta chains were read from a single sample in a study of blood T cell repertoires in COVID-19. Sequencing was performed with immunoSEQ multiplex PCR; in TCRdb, only in-frame clones are kept and a portion is missing. The table records 200,000 to 300,000 clones, roughly four fifths of them present only once. The specimen was peripheral blood. These receptors originate from a woman at least 80 years old with COVID-19, enrolled during active disease. Both conserved end residues are part of each CDR3. Each record gives: V gene, J gene, CDR3 protein.

V: TRBV9
J: TRBJ2-2
CDR3: CASSLKPDRGNTGELFF

V: TRBV29-1
J: TRBJ2-1
CDR3: CSVGGGGEQFF

V: TRBV3-1/TRBV3-2
J: TRBJ2-3
CDR3: CASSQLGGDTQYF

V: TRBV28
J: TRBJ1-2
CDR3: CASSLDSPIGYTF

V: TRBV19
J: TRBJ2-3
CDR3: CASRELAASTDTQYF

V: TRBV7-2
J: TRBJ2-5
CDR3: CASSSRLRRETQYF

V: TRBV4-1
J: TRBJ1-2
CDR3: CASSQAGGPYGYTF

V: TRBV28
J: TRBJ2-5
CDR3: CASRSSSETQYF

V: TRBV6-4
J: TRBJ2-1
CDR3: CASSRDLSSYNEQFF

V: TRBV5-1
J: TRBJ1-2
CDR3: CASTGTGNYGYTF

V: TRBV5-1
J: TRBJ1-1
CDR3: CASSNRTGGTEAFF